The 31 T cell receptor beta chains below were found in one sample sequenced in a study of beta chain features in type 1 diabetes. Expressed TCRB transcripts were sequenced because the entire RNA isolate underwent reverse transcription. The assay was immunoSEQ multiplex PCR, and TCRdb's table has in-frame clones only and misses some. The table lists about 900,000 clones, 15% to 20% of them singletons. Sequencing used naive CD4+ T cells from blood. Receptor source: a woman under 30 in good health.

This clone occurred a few times. The chain has TRBV6-6 and TRBJ2-7, with TRBD2 as a possible D gene (5 bases). V lost 0 bases to trimming and J lost 7 bases, with 19 bases between them. This CDR3 region has 16 residues. Germline loops: CDR1 MNHNY, CDR2 SVGAGI (reference sequence). The CDR3 region is CASSYSRSGNLLEQYF. Written as DNA, the CDR3 is TGTGCCAGCAGTTACTCAAGGTCGGGAAACCTACTTGAGCAGTACTTC.

The chain couples TRBV7-9 to TRBJ2-2; D remains ambiguous. V shed 2 bases and J shed 7 bases, with 8 bases lying between them. The germline V gene has CDR1 SEHNR and CDR2 FQNEAQ (reference sequence). The CDR3 runs 13 residues. The CDR3 DNA is TGTGCCAGCAGCTTATACCGCGGCGGGGAGCTGTTTTTT. Its protein product is CASSLYRGGELFF.

This clone was recorded a few times. The chain is built from TRBV15 and TRBJ1-2; tentatively, D is TRBD1 (5 bases). Trimming pared 0 bases from V and 2 bases from J, leaving 10 bases between. The germline V gene has CDR1 LNHNV and CDR2 YYDKDF (reference sequence). This CDR3 contains 15 residues. The CDR3 sequence is CATSRDRGANYGYTF. CDR3 nucleotides: TGTGCCACCAGCAGAGACCGAGGGGCGAACTATGGCTACACCTTC.

V gene TRBV5-4 combines with J gene TRBJ2-1, with 8 bases identical to TRBD2. V dropped 1 base and J dropped 0; count of bases not matched to a gene: 9. CDR1 is SGHNT, CDR2 YYREEE, per germline (reference sequence). The length of the CDR3 is 18 residues. The CDR3 bases are TGTGCCAGCAGCTTGTCGGCTAGCGGGTCTCCCTCCTACAATGAGCAGTTCTTC. It is translated as CASSLSASGSPSYNEQFF. Full variable domain (outside the CDR3, taken from reference TRBV5-4 and TRBJ2-1): ETGVTQSPTHLIKTRGQQVTLRCSSQSGHNTVSWYQQALGQGPQFIFQYYREEENGRGNFPPRFSGLQFPNYSSELNVNALELDDSALYLCASSLSASGSPSYNEQFFGPGTRLTVL.

The chain joins TRBV7-9 to TRBJ2-7; D perhaps matches TRBD2 (5 bases). The CDR3 runs 12 residues. Germline CDR1 SEHNR, CDR2 FQNEAQ (reference sequence). V lost 2 bases and J lost 9, with 11 bases in between. Written as DNA, the CDR3 is TGTGCCAGCAGCTTACGGGGTCCTGGGCAGTACTTC. This codes for CASSLRGPGQYF.

This clone was counted a single time. V gene TRBV6-4 combines with J gene TRBJ2-1; 8 nucleotides match TRBD1. The V segment lost 5 bases and the J segment 6 bases; nucleotides outside the gene matches: 3. Germline values: CDR1 MRHNA, CDR2 SNTAGT. The CDR3 runs to 13 residues. CDR3 region: CASSLDRVNEQFF. CDR3 nucleotide sequence: TGTGCCAGCAGTCTGGACAGGGTCAATGAGCAGTTCTTC.

The rearrangement joins TRBV25-1 to TRBJ2-2; D is ambiguous. Looked up from germline, CDR1 is MGHDK and CDR2 is SYGVNS. Trimming left V 3 bases short and J 4 bases short, with 9 bases between. The CDR3 is 14 residues long. The CDR3 loop is CASSDGPITGELFF. CDR3 DNA: TGTGCCAGCAGTGATGGCCCAATCACCGGGGAGCTGTTTTTT.

This chain connects TRBV5-8 to TRBJ2-2, with D unclear. V was pared by 1 base and J by 4 bases, with 11 bases between. This CDR3 has 15 amino acids. Germline CDR1 is SGHTS and CDR2 is YDEGEE. This chain's CDR3 is CASSLSPTSTGELFF. As DNA, the CDR3 is TGTGCCAGCAGCTTGTCCCCAACAAGCACCGGGGAGCTGTTTTTT.

V usage is TRBV6-1 and J usage is TRBJ2-7; a weak D match, TRBD1 (6 bases). This CDR3 contains 17 residues. Between the trimmed V and J ends, which lost 2 bases and 4 bases, there was a span of 21 bases. Per germline, CDR1 MNHNS and CDR2 SASEGT. In DNA form, the CDR3 reads TGTGCCAGCAGTGAACTCAATTCGGGACACCGGTTATACGAGCAGTACTTC. Protein: CASSELNSGHRLYEQYF.

J is TRBJ2-7 and V is TRBV7-8; 10 positions match TRBD1. Germline CDR1 SGHVS, CDR2 FQNEAQ. J was trimmed by 0 bases and V by 5 bases; bases with no gene match: 13. This CDR3 has 18 residues. For the CDR3, the DNA is TGTGCCAGCAGCGCCCAGACAGGGGGCGGGCGGTCCTCCTACGAGCAGTACTTC. Its translation is CASSAQTGGGRSSYEQYF.

This chain connects TRBV27 to TRBJ2-6; 7 bases agree with TRBD2. The V segment lost 5 bases and the J segment 0 bases; nucleotides outside the gene matches: 7. The length of the CDR3 is 17 residues. Germline CDR1 is MNHEY and CDR2 is SMNVEV (reference sequence). The CDR3 region has the DNA TGTGCCAGCAGTCCCCGACTAGCCATCTCTGGGGCCAACGTCCTGACTTTC. Protein sequence: CASSPRLAISGANVLTF.

The chain joins TRBV27 to TRBJ1-5; D is unresolved. Germline V gene data show CDR1 as MNHEY and CDR2 as SMNVEV (reference sequence). The V end lost 2 bases, the J end lost 9 bases, and 8 bases lay between the germline ends. The CDR3 is made up of 12 amino acids. Here the CDR3 reads CASSLRSGPQHF. CDR3 nucleotide sequence: TGTGCCAGCAGTTTAAGGTCAGGGCCCCAGCATTTT.

A few counts support this clone. This rearrangement joins TRBV4-3 to TRBJ2-1; 8 bases map to TRBD2. The CDR3 has 14 amino acids. CDR1 and CDR2 (germline): LGHNA, YSLEER. Losses at the gene ends were 0 bases for V and 10 bases for J; bases not matched to a gene: 5. CDR3 DNA: TGCGCCAGCAGCCAAGAAGATCGCGGGGGGGAGCAGTTCTTC. It yields the protein CASSQEDRGGEQFF.

This clone has only a few counts. The chain carries TRBV7-2 and TRBJ2-7, with 10 bases aligning to TRBD2. This CDR3 is built from 15 residues. Germline loops: CDR1 SGHTA, CDR2 FQGNSA. J was trimmed by 1 base and V by 4 bases; bases with no gene match: 4. The CDR3 protein is CASSSGLAASYEQYF. The CDR3 coding sequence is TGTGCCAGCAGCTCCGGACTAGCGGCTTCCTACGAGCAGTACTTC. Looking up the rest from reference TRBV7-2 and TRBJ2-7 gives the full variable domain: GAGVSQSPSNKVTEKGKDVELRCDPISGHTALYWYRQSLGQGLEFLIYFQGNSAPDKSGLPSDRFSAERTGGSVSTLTIQRTQQEDSAVYLCASSSGLAASYEQYFGPGTRLTVT.

This clone was picked up a small number of times. This chain joins TRBV7-6 and TRBJ2-7; 13 positions agree with TRBD2. V dropped 5 bases and J dropped 3; count of bases not matched to a gene: 7. Germline V gives CDR1 SGHVS, CDR2 FNYEAQ. This CDR3 has 16 amino acids. In nucleotides, the CDR3 is TGTGCCAGCAGCCCGGGACTAGCGGGGACAGACTACGAGCAGTACTTC. It translates to CASSPGLAGTDYEQYF.

The chain carries TRBV6-5 and TRBJ1-2, with 10 bases lining up with TRBD1. The germline V gene encodes CDR1 MNHEY and CDR2 SVGAGI. CDR3 size: 14 residues. Losses at the gene ends were 5 bases for V and 4 bases for J; bases not matched to a gene: 4. The CDR3: CASSETGGIYGYTF. The CDR3 nucleotides are TGTGCCAGCAGTGAGACAGGGGGCATCTATGGCTACACCTTC.

This clone was seen only a few times. The chain couples TRBV7-2 to TRBJ1-5, with unresolved D. Germline CDR1 and CDR2: SGHTA and FQGNSA. The CDR3 runs to 17 residues. Trimming stripped 2 bases from V and 7 bases from J, with 21 bases between. DNA of the CDR3: TGTGCCAGCAGCTTATACGGATCGGGCAGCATAATGCAGCCCCAGCATTTT. Translated: CASSLYGSGSIMQPQHF.

This clone has just a few counts. V and J are TRBV27 and TRBJ2-7, with 12 nucleotides matching TRBD2. The junction had 9 bases not matched to a gene; V was cut back by 5 bases and J by 4 bases. Per the germline V gene, CDR1 is MNHEY and CDR2 is SMNVEV (reference sequence). The CDR3 has 16 residues. The CDR3 loop is CASSQSLAGGPYEQYF. In DNA form, the CDR3 reads TGTGCCAGCAGTCAATCGCTAGCGGGAGGGCCTTACGAGCAGTACTTC.

This chain joins TRBV7-9 and TRBJ1-2, with D perhaps TRBD1 (6 bases). Germline V gives CDR1 SEHNR, CDR2 FQNEAQ (reference sequence). V lost 4 bases and J lost 4, with 10 bases in between. The CDR3 has 13 residues. In DNA form, the CDR3 reads TGTGCCAGCAGCTCAGGGGAGGGCTATGGCTACACCTTC. Translated, it gives CASSSGEGYGYTF.

The chain carries TRBV28 and TRBJ2-7, with D possibly TRBD1 on 6 matching bases. The V gene's germline CDR1 is MDHEN and CDR2 SYDVKM. The CDR3 loop spans 15 amino acids. The V end was cut by 1 base, the J end by 5 bases, with 15 bases between. As DNA, the CDR3 is TGTGCCAGCAGTTTATTGTACAGGGCTAGGCACGAGCAGTACTTC. This translates into CASSLLYRARHEQYF.

To note about this clone: The sample contains more than one DNA sequence encoding this CDR3. The rearrangement links TRBV7-6 to TRBJ1-1; TRBD1 might be the D (5 bases). CDR3 length: 14 amino acids. Trimming pared 1 base from V and 1 base from J, leaving 7 bases between. Germline V gene sequence: CDR1 SGHVS, CDR2 FNYEAQ. CDR3 in amino acids: CASSLGQGNTEAFF. CDR3 bases: TGTGCCAGCAGCTTAGGCCAGGGGAACACTGAAGCTTTCTTT.

This clone was detected a few times. The V gene is TRBV18, the J gene TRBJ2-1; 8 bases are a match to TRBD1. The CDR3 totals 16 residues. The germline CDR1 and CDR2 sequences are KGHSH and LQKENI. V lost 0 bases, J lost 4 bases, and 5 bases stayed unmatched. The CDR3 DNA is TGTGCCAGCTCACCACCGTCTCAGGGGGCTTACAATGAGCAGTTCTTC. Amino acids: CASSPPSQGAYNEQFF.

As regards this clone: Other DNA sequences in the same sample also yield this CDR3. The V gene is TRBV5-1, the J gene TRBJ2-7; 7 bases are a match to TRBD2. CDR3 length equals 12 residues. Trimming took 0 bases from V and 6 from J; bases not matched to a gene: 0. The germline V gene encodes CDR1 SGHRS and CDR2 YFSETQ. The CDR3 reads CASSLGGSEQYF. DNA of the CDR3: TGCGCCAGCAGCTTGGGCGGGAGCGAGCAGTACTTC.

This clone was seen a handful of times. V usage is TRBV9 and J usage is TRBJ1-4; no clear D. Germline values: CDR1 SGDLS, CDR2 YYNGEE. There are 14 residues in the CDR3. Trimming removed 0 bases at V and 0 bases at J, with 3 bases between. This CDR3 reads CASSVEATNEKLFF. CDR3 bases: TGTGCCAGCAGCGTAGAGGCAACTAATGAAAAACTGTTTTTT.

This clone was detected a few times. V usage is TRBV25-1 and J usage is TRBJ2-7; D possibly matches TRBD1 or TRBD2 (5 bases each). V was clipped by 6 bases and J by 6 bases, with 18 bases between them. CDR3 length: 14 residues. The germline CDR1 and CDR2 sequences are MGHDK and SYGVNS. The CDR3 sequence is CASSPGAGSPEQYF. CDR3 nucleotide sequence: TGTGCCAGCAGCCCCGGGGCAGGTTCCCCCGAGCAGTACTTC.

Comment on this clone: No conserved phenylalanine or tryptophan ends this CDR3, so it is likely a read error. It is unclear where the CDR3 begins or ends on the DNA, so no DNA is shown, and the CDR3 is as TCRdb lists it. V usage is TRBV20-1 and J usage is TRBJ2-7; the D call TRBD2 from the table was never checked on the DNA. Counting both end residues, the CDR3 totals 11 amino acids. Germline V lookup: CDR1 DFQATT, CDR2 SNEGSKA (reference sequence). CDR3 in amino acids: CSARDRGTVIL.

The chain has TRBV7-3 and TRBJ2-7; the D gene is possibly TRBD1 (5 bases). V was cut by 5 bases and J by 3 bases, with 17 bases left in between. Looked up from germline, CDR1 is SGHTA and CDR2 is FQGTGA. The length of the CDR3 is 15 residues. CDR3 coding DNA: TGTGCCAGCAGCCCTCAAACAGGTCCCTACTACGAGCAGTACTTC. Translated: CASSPQTGPYYEQYF.

Concerning this clone: This same CDR3 is encoded by further DNA sequences in the sample. The J gene is TRBJ2-5, the V gene TRBV5-8; no firm D call. Germline V gives CDR1 SGHTS, CDR2 YDEGEE. The CDR3 length is 10 residues. V lost 2 bases and J 4 bases, leaving 0 bases between the germline ends. The CDR3 here is CASSLETQYF. Written as DNA, the CDR3 is TGTGCCAGCAGCTTAGAGACCCAGTACTTC.

The rearrangement links TRBV7-6 to TRBJ2-5, with 8 bases lining up with TRBD1. V was pared by 5 bases and J by 6 bases, with 5 bases of the junction left unmatched. Per the germline V gene, CDR1 is SGHVS and CDR2 is FNYEAQ. This CDR3 has 13 amino acids. The CDR3 nucleotides are TGTGCCAGCAGCATACAGGGGGGACAGACCCAGTACTTC. This gives the protein CASSIQGGQTQYF.

In its sample, this clone was seen a few times. The V and J genes are TRBV28 and TRBJ2-1; 7 bases align to TRBD2. Germline CDR1 MDHEN, CDR2 SYDVKM. The CDR3 loop spans 16 amino acids. V lost 4 bases, J lost 3 bases, and 9 bases stayed unmatched. CDR3 loop: CASSSLLAMNYNEQFF. The CDR3 DNA is TGTGCCAGCAGTTCCCTACTAGCGATGAACTACAATGAGCAGTTCTTC.

This clone was seen more than once but under ten times. The chain combines TRBV28 with TRBJ1-1; D unresolved. Germline assignment: CDR1 MDHEN and CDR2 SYDVKM. Trimming removed 5 bases at V and 1 base at J, with 11 bases between. CDR3 size: 14 residues. The CDR3 is CASSHMDGNTEAFF. DNA for the CDR3: TGTGCCAGCAGTCACATGGACGGGAACACTGAAGCTTTCTTT.